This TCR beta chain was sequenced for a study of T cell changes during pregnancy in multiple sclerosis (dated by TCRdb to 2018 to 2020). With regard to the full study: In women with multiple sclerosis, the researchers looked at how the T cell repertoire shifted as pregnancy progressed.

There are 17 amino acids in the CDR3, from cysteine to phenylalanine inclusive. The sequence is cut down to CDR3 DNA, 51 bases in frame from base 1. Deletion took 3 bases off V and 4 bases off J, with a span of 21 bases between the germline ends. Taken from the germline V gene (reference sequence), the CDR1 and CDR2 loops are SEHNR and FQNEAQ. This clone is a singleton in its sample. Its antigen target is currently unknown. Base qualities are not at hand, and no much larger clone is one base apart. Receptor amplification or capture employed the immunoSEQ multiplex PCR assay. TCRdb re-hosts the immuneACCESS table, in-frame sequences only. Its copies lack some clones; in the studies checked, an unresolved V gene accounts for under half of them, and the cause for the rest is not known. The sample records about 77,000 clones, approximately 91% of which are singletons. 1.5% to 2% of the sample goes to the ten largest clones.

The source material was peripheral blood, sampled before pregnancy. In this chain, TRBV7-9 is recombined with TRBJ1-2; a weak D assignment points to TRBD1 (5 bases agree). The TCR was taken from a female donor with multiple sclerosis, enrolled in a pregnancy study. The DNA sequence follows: TGTGCCAGCAGCTTTGGAGGGGCTCCCACACTTTCCTATGGCTACACCTTC. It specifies CASSFGGAPTLSYGYTF.